This TCR beta chain was identified during a study of T cells in Graves' hyperthyroidism and ophthalmopathy. Researchers amplified the TCR beta CDR3 regions from RNA transcripts. During a first-round RT-PCR of the TCR CDR3, the HTBI primer set was used. TCRdb reanalysed the multiplex PCR reads using MiXCR and keeps one entry per CDR3 protein. This sample has roughly 570,000 distinct CDR3 sequences, with around 45% found just once. Germline V lookup: CDR1 SGHTA, CDR2 FQGNSA. The length of the CDR3 is 12 residues. Trimming stripped 5 bases from V and 15 bases from J, with 14 bases between. This clonotype came up many times.

The chain links TRBV7-2 to TRBJ1-6; TRBD1 is a possible D gene (5 bases). Sequencing input: peripheral blood or thyroid tissue (not recorded which). This sequence was found in a woman younger than 30 with Graves' hyperthyroidism. The CDR3 coding sequence is TGTGCCAGCAGCGGATCCGGGACTTTCCTCCACTTT. Its translation is CASSGSGTFLHF.